This T cell receptor beta chain originates from a study of patients and donors after allogeneic stem cell transplantation. The CDR3 spans 14 residues. Deletions cut 2 bases from V and 1 base from J, with 9 bases between. The germline V gene encodes CDR1 SGHRS and CDR2 YFSETQ. TCRdb itself ran the RT-PCR reads through MiXCR, one entry per CDR3 protein. The sample records approximately 150,000 distinct CDR3 sequences, approximately 30% being singletons. The chain combines TRBV5-1 with TRBJ1-1; D may be TRBD1 (6 bases). What was sequenced was blood, either unsorted or a sorted T cell fraction (not recorded which). The receptor comes from a human donor who was either an allogeneic HSCT recipient or a stem cell or donor lymphocyte infusion donor (not recorded which). It is not recorded whose cells these are; they may come from a transplant donor. CDR3 residues: CASSFVGGNTEAFF. The CDR3 region has the DNA TGCGCCAGCAGCTTCGTAGGGGGGAACACTGAAGCTTTCTTT.